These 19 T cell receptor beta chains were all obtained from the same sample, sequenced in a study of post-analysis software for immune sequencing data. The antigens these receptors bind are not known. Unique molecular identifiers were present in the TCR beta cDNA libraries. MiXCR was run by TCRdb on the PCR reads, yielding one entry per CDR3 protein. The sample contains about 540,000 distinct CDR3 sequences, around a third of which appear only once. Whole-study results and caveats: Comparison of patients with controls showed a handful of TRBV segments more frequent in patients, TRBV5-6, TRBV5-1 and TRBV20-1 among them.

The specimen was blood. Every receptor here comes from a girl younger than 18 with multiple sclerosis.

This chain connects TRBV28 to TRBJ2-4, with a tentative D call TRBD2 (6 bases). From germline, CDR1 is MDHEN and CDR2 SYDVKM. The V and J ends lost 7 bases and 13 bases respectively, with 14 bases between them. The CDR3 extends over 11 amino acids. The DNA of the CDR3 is TGTGCCAGCATCGGAATCCGGGGGCAGTACTTC. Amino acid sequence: CASIGIRGQYF.

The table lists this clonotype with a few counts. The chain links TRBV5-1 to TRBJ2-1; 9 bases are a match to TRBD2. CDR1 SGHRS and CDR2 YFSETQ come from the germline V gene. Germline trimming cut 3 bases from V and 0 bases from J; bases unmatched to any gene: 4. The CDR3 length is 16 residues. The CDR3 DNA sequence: TGCGCCAGCAGCTGGACTAGCGCGGCCTCCTACAATGAGCAGTTCTTC. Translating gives CASSWTSAASYNEQFF.

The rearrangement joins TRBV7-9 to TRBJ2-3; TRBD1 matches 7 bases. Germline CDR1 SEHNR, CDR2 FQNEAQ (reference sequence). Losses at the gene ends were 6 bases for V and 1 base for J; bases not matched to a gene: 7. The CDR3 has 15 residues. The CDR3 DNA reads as TGTGCCAGCAGTAGTCAGGGGGTCGGCACAGATACGCAGTATTTT. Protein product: CASSSQGVGTDTQYF.

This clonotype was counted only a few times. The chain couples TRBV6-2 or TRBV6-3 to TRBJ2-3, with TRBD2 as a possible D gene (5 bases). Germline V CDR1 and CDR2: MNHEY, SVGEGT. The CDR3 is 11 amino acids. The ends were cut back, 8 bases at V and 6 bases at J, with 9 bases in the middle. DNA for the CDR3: TGTGCCAGCGCTCCGGGGGATACGCAGTATTTT. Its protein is CASAPGDTQYF.

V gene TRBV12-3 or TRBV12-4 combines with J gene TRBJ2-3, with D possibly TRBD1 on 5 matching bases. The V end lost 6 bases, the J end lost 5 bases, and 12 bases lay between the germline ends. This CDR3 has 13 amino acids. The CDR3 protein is CASRLMQGDTQYF. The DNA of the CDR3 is TGTGCCAGCAGGTTAATGCAGGGAGATACGCAGTATTTT.

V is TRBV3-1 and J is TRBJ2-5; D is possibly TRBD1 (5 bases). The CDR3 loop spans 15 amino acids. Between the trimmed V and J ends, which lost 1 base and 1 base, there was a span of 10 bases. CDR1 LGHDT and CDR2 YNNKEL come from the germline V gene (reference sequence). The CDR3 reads CASSQGGRGQETQYF. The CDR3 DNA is TGTGCCAGCAGCCAAGGGGGTAGGGGCCAAGAGACCCAGTACTTC.

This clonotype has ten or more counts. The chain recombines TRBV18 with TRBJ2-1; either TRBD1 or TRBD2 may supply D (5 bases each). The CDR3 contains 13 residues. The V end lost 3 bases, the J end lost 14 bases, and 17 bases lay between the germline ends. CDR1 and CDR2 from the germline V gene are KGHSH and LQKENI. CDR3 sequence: CASSPPSVLGEFF. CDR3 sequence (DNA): TGTGCCAGCTCACCCCCGTCCGTACTGGGGGAGTTCTTC. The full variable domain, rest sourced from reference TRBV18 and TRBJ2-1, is NAGVMQNPRHLVRRRGQEARLRCSPMKGHSHVYWYRQLPEEGLKFMVYLQKENIIDESGMPKERFSAEFPKEGPSILRIQQVVRGDSAAYFCASSPPSVLGEFFGPGTRLTVL.

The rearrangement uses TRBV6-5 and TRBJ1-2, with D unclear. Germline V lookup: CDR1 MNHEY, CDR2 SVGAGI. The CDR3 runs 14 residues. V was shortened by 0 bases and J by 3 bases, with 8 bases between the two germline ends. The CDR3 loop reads CASSYSDTYYGYTF. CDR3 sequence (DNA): TGTGCCAGCAGTTACTCTGACACCTACTATGGCTACACCTTC.

In DNA form, the CDR3 reads TGTGCCAGCAGCTTAGCGGTAGCGGACTCCTACGAGCAGTACTTC. It translates to CASSLAVADSYEQYF. This rearrangement joins TRBV13 to TRBJ2-7, with TRBD2 as a possible D gene (6 bases). The CDR3 runs 15 residues. V was shortened by 1 base and J by 0 bases, with 10 bases between the two germline ends. Germline CDR1 is PRHDT and CDR2 is FYEKMQ (reference sequence).

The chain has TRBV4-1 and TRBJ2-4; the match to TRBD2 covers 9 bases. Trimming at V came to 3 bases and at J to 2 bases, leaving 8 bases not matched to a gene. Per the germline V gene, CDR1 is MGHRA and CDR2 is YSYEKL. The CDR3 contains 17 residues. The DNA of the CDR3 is TGCGCCAGCAGCCAGGAGGGACTAGCAGACTCCAAAAACATTCAGTACTTC. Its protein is CASSQEGLADSKNIQYF.

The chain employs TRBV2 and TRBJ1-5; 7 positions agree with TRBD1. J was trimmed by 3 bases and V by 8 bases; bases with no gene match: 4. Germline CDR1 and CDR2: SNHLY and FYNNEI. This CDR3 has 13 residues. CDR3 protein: CASVTGINQPQHF. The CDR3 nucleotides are TGTGCCAGCGTGACAGGGATCAATCAGCCCCAGCATTTT.

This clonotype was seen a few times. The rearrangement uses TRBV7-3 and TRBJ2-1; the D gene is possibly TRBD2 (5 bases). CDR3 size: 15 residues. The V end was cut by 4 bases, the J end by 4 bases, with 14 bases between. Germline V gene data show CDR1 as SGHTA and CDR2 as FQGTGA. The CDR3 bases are TGTGCCAGCAGCTCGGACTCCCCCCCTTACAATGAGCAGTTCTTC. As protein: CASSSDSPPYNEQFF. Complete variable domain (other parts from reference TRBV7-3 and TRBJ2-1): GAGVSQTPSNKVTEKGKYVELRCDPISGHTALYWYRQSLGQGPEFLIYFQGTGAADDSGLPNDRFFAVRPEGSVSTLKIQRTERGDSAVYLCASSSDSPPYNEQFFGPGTRLTVL.

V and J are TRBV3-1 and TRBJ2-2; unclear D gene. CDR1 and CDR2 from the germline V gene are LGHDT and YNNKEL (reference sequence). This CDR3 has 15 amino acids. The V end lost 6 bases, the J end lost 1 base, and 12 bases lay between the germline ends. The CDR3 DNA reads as TGTGCCAGCAGTTTCACCCGACAGAACACCGGGGAGCTGTTTTTT. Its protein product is CASSFTRQNTGELFF.

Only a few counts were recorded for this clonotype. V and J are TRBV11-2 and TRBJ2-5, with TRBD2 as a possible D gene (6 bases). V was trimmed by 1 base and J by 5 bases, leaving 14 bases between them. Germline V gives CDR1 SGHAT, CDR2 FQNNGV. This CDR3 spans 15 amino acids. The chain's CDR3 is CASSLGRLENETQYF. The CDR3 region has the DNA TGTGCCAGCAGCTTAGGAAGACTAGAGAACGAGACCCAGTACTTC.

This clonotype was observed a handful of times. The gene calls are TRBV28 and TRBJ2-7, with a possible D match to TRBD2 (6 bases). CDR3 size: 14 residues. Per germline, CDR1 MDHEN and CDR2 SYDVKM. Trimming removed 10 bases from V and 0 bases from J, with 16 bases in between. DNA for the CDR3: TGTGCCACCACGCCGGGGGTCTCCTCCTACGAGCAGTACTTC. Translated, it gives CATTPGVSSYEQYF.

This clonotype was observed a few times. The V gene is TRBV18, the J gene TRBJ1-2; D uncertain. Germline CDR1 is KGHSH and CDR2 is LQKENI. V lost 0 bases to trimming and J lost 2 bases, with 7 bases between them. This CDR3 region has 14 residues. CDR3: CASSPPSANYGYTF. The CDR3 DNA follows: TGTGCCAGCTCACCACCGTCTGCCAACTATGGCTACACCTTC.

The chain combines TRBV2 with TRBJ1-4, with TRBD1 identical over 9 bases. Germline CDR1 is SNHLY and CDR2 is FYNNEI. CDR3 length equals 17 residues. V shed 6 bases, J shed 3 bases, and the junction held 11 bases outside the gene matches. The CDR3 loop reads CASSPGQGRLANEKLFF. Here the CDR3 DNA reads TGTGCCAGCAGCCCGGGACAGGGAAGATTAGCTAATGAAAAACTGTTTTTT. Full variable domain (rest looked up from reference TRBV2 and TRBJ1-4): EPEVTQTPSHQVTQMGQEVILRCVPISNHLYFYWYRQILGQKVEFLVSFYNNEISEKSEIFDDQFSVERPDGSNFTLKIRSTKLEDSAMYFCASSPGQGRLANEKLFFGSGTQLSVL.

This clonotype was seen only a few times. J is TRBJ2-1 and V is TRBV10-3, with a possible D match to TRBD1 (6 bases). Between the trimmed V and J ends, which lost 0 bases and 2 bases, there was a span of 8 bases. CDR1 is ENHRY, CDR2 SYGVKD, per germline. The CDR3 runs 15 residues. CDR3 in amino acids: CAISESDRTYNEQFF. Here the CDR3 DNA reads TGTGCCATCAGTGAGTCGGACAGAACCTACAATGAGCAGTTCTTC.

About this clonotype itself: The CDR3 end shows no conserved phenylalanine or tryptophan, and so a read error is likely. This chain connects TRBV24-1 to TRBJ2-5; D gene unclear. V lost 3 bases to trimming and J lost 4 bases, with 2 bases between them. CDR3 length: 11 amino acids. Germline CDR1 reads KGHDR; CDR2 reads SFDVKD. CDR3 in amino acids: CATSDRETQYV. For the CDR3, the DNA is TGTGCCACCAGTGATCGAGAGACCCAGTACGTC.